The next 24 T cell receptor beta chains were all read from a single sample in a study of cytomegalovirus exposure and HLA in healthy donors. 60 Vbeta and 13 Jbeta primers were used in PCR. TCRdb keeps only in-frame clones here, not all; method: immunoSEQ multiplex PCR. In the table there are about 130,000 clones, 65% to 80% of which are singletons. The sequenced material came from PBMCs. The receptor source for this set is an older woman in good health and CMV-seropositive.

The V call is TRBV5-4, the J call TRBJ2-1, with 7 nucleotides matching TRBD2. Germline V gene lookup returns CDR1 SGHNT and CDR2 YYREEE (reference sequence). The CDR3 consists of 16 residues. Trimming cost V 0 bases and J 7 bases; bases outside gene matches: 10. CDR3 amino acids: CASSLVASGNGNEQFF. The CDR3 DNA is TGTGCCAGCAGCTTGGTGGCTAGCGGCAATGGGAATGAGCAGTTCTTC.

The CDR3 DNA reads TGTGCCAGCAGTTTAGTCCCCAGGTTGGGCGAGCAGTTCTTC. This encodes CASSLVPRLGEQFF. The chain couples TRBV27 to TRBJ2-1; D call uncertain. Trimming removed 2 bases at V and 10 bases at J, with 15 bases between. CDR3 size: 14 residues. Germline V gene lookup returns CDR1 MNHEY and CDR2 SMNVEV (reference sequence).

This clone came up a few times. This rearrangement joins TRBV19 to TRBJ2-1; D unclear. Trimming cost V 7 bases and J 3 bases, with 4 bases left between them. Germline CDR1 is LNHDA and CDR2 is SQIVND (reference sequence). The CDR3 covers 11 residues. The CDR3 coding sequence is TGTGCCAGTAATAACTACAATGAGCAGTTCTTC. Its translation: CASNNYNEQFF.

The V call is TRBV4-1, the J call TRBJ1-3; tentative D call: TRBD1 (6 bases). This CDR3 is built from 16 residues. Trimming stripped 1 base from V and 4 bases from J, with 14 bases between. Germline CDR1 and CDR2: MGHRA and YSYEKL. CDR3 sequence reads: CASSQAMGARGNTIYF. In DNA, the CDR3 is TGCGCCAGCAGCCAAGCCATGGGGGCACGGGGAAACACCATATATTTT.

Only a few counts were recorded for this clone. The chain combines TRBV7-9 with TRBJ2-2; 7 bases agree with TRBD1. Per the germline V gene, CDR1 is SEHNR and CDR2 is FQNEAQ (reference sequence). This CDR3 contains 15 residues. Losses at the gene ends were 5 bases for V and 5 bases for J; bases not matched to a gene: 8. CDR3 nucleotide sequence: TGTGCCAGCAGCCCCTCCACGACAGGGACCGGGGAGCTGTTTTTT. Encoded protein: CASSPSTTGTGELFF.

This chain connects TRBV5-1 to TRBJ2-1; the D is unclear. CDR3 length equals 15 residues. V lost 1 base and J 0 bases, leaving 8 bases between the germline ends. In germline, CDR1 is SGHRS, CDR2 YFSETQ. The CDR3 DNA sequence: TGCGCCAGCAGCTTGCCAGTTTCCTCCTACAATGAGCAGTTCTTC. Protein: CASSLPVSSYNEQFF.

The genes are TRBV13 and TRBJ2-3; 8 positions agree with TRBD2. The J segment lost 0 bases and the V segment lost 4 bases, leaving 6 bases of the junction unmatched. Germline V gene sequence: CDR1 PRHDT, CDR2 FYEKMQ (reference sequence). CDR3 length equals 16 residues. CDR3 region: CASSSDSGISTDTQYF. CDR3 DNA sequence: TGTGCCAGCAGCTCTGATAGCGGGATTAGCACAGATACGCAGTATTTT.

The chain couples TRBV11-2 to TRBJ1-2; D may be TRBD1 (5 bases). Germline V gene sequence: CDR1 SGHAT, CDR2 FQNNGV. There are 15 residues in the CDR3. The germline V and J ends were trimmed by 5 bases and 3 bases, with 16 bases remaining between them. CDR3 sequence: CASSTSQGGDYGYTF. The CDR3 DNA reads TGTGCCAGCAGCACTAGTCAGGGCGGGGACTATGGCTACACCTTC.

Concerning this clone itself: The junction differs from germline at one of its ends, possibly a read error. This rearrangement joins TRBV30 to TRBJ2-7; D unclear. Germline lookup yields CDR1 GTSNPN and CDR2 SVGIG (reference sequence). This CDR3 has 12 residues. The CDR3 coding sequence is TGTGCCTGGAGTGTACTCTCCTACGGGCAGTACTTC. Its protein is CAWSVLSYGQYF. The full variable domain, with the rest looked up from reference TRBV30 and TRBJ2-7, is SQTIHQWPATLVQPVGSPLSLECTVEGTSNPNLYWYRQAAGRGLQLLFYSVGIGQISSEVPQNLSASRPQDRQFILSSKKLLLSDSGFYLCAWSVLSYGQYFGPGTRLTVT.

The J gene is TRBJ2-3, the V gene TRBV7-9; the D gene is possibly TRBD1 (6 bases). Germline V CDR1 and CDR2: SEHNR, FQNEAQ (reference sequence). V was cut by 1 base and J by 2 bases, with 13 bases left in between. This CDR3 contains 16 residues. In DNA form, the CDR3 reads TGTGCCAGCAGCTTAGGGGGGCTAGGAACCACAGATACGCAGTATTTT. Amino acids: CASSLGGLGTTDTQYF.

CDR3 nucleotides: TGTGCCAGCAGTGAATATCAGGGACTAGCCACCTACGAGCAGTACTTC. Amino acids: CASSEYQGLATYEQYF. The chain has TRBV25-1 and TRBJ2-5, with 9 bases lining up with TRBD2. With the DNA end fitting TRBJ2-7 better, the J assignment may be wrong. Germline values: CDR1 MGHDK, CDR2 SYGVNS. The length of the CDR3 is 16 residues.

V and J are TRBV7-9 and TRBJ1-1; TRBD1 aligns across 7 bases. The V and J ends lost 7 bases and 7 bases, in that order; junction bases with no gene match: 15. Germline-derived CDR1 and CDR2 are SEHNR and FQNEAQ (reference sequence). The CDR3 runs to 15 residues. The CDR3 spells CASTPLGGQRREAFF. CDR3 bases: TGTGCCAGCACCCCTTTAGGGGGCCAAAGGCGTGAAGCTTTCTTT.

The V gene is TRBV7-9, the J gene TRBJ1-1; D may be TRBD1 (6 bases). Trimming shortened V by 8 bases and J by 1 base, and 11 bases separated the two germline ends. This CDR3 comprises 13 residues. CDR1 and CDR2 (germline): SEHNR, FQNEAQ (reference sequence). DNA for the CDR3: TGTGCCAGCGGATACAGGGAGAACACTGAAGCTTTCTTT. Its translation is CASGYRENTEAFF.

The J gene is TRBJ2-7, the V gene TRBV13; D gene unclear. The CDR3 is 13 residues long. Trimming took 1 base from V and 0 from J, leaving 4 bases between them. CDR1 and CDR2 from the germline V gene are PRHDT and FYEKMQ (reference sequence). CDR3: CASSLAISYEQYF. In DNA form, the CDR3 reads TGTGCCAGCAGCTTAGCCATCTCCTACGAGCAGTACTTC.

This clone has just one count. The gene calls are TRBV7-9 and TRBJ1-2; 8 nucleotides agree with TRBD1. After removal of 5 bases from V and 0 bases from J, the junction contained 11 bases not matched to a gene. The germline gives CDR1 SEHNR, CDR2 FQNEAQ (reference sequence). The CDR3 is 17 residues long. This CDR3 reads CASSPPTGESSNYGYTF. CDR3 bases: TGTGCCAGCAGCCCTCCGACAGGGGAATCCTCTAACTATGGCTACACCTTC.

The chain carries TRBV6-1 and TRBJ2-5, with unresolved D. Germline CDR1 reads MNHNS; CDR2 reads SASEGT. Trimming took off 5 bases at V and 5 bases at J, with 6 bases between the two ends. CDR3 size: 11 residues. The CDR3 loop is CASSTWETQYF. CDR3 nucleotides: TGTGCCAGCAGTACTTGGGAGACCCAGTACTTC.

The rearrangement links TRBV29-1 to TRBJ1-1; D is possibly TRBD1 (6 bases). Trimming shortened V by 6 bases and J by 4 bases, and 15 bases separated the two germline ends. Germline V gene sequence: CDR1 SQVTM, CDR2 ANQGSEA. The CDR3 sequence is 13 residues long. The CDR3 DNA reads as TGCAGCGTCCACAGGGATGCGCGCACTGAAGCTTTCTTT. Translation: CSVHRDARTEAFF.

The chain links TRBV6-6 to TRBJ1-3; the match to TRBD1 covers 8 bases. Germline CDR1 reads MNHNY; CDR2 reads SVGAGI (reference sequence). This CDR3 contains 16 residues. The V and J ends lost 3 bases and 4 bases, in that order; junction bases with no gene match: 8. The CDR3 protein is CASSYSTGVEGNTIYF. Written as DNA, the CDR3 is TGTGCCAGCAGTTATTCGACAGGGGTGGAGGGAAACACCATATATTTT.

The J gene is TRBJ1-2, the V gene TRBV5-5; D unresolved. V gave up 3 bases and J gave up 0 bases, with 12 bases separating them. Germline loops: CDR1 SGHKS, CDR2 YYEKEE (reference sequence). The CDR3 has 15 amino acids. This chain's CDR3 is CASSSQSPTNYGYTF. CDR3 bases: TGTGCCAGCAGCTCTCAGTCCCCCACTAACTATGGCTACACCTTC. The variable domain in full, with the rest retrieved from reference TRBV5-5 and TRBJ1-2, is DAGVTQSPTHLIKTRGQQVTLRCSPISGHKSVSWYQQVLGQGPQFIFQYYEKEERGRGNFPDRFSARQFPNYSSELNVNALLLGDSALYLCASSSQSPTNYGYTFGSGTRLTVV.

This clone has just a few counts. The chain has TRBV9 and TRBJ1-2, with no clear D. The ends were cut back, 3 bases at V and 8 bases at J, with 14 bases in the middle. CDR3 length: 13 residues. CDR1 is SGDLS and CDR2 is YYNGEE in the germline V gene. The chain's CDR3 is CASSAPSGQGYTF. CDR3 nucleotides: TGTGCCAGCAGCGCACCCTCGGGTCAAGGCTACACCTTC.

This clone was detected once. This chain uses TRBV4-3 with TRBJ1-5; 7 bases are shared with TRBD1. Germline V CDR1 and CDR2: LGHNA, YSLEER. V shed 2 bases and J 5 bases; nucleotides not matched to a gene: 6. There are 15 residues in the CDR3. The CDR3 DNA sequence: TGCGCCAGCAGCCAAACCCGGGACAGTTATCAGCCCCAGCATTTT. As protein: CASSQTRDSYQPQHF.

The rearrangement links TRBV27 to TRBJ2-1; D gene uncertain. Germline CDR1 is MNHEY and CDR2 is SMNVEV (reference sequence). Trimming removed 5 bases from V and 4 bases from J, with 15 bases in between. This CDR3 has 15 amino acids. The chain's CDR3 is CASSPHQASYNEQFF. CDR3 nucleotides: TGTGCCAGCAGTCCCCACCAGGCGAGTTACAATGAGCAGTTCTTC.

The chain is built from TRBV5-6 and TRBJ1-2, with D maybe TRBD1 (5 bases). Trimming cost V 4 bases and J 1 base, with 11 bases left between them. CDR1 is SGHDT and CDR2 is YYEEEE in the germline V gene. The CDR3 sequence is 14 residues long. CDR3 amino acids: CASSPQGGNYGYTF. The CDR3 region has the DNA TGTGCCAGCAGCCCCCAGGGAGGTAACTATGGCTACACCTTC.

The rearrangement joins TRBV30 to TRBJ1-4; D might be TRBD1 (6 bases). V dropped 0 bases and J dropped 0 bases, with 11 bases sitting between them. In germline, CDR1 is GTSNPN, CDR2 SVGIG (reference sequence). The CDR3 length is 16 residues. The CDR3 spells CAWSVAGGATNEKLFF. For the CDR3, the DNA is TGTGCCTGGAGTGTAGCGGGGGGCGCAACTAATGAAAAACTGTTTTTT.